The text below deals with one TCR beta chain. Its antigen is unidentified. Possible read error: a much larger clone is one base away. The data were obtained in a study of T cell repertoires in cytomegalovirus infection. General study points: Pooled public TCR beta family frequency picked out CMV carriers with the relevant HLA. Ex vivo responses were dominated by HLA-C-restricted CMV-specific TCR beta clonotypes.

The CDR3 consists of 13 residues. Per the germline V gene, CDR1 is MNHEY and CDR2 is SMNVEV (reference sequence). V lost 6 bases and J 0 bases, leaving 6 bases between the germline ends. TCRdb re-called the reads through MiXCR, storing one row per CDR3 protein. This repertoire shows approximately 990,000 distinct CDR3 sequences, around 30% found once; its top ten account for around 15%. Sequencing was performed on cultured CD8+ T cells from PBMCs, taken from culture after CMV antigen stimulation. The source of this sequence is a human donor in good health (CMV status not recorded). Some clones in this sample may be carry-over from other donors' samples. The chain uses TRBV27 and TRBJ1-5; no firm D call. The DNA of the CDR3 is TGTGCCAGCAGGTTGGTTAGCAATCAGCCCCAGCATTTT. Its translation is CASRLVSNQPQHF.